This T cell receptor beta chain was observed in a study of blood T cell repertoires in COVID-19. Study-level information: Sites in the United States, Italy and Spain provided acute and convalescent COVID-19 samples. Sources were T cells, B-cell-depleted T cells, or PBMCs; the material itself was cDNA or gDNA.

In the authors' workflow: Amplification of reference gene primers provided the estimated nucleated cell counts. Generated by immunoSEQ multiplex PCR, the TCRdb table keeps only in-frame clones and is missing some. V and J calls and clone size are copied from that table; D and trimming were computed from the DNA. Here the sample spans about 250,000 clones, about 83% being singletons. CDR1 is KGHSH and CDR2 is LQKENI in the germline V gene. The CDR3 has 13 amino acids. V was clipped by 2 bases and J by 6 bases, with 10 bases between them. This rearrangement joins TRBV18 to TRBJ1-1; D perhaps matches TRBD1 (5 bases). Material for sequencing was peripheral blood. This TCR was recovered from a man older than 75 with acute or convalescent COVID-19. In DNA form, the CDR3 reads TGTGCCAGCTCACCAGTGGGGGGAGCTGAAGCTTTCTTT. Residues: CASSPVGGAEAFF.